This passage covers 21 T cell receptor beta chains from one sample sequenced in a study of graft-versus-host responses after intestinal transplantation. These receptors have no identified antigens. TCRdb's copy holds only in-frame clones and misses some; the assay was immunoSEQ multiplex PCR. The sample has 80,000 to 90,000 clones, 80% to 95% seen once; the top ten hold about 0.3%. Source: unstimulated CD4+ T cells sorted from spleen or lymph node cells, taken before intestinal transplant. Every receptor here comes from a human donor who received an intestinal transplant.

Worth noting for this clone: At one of its ends the junction is not consistent with the germline gene, which may arise from a read error. The chain employs TRBV4-1 and TRBJ2-5; D might be TRBD2 (6 bases). The CDR3 has 13 amino acids. Germline-derived CDR1 and CDR2 are MGHRA and YSYEKL. The CDR3: CAGRVAGQETQYF. Written as DNA, the CDR3 is TGCGCCGGCAGGGTGGCGGGGCAAGAGACCCAGTACTTC.

The rearrangement links TRBV5-1 to TRBJ1-2, with 10 bases matching TRBD1. V lost 4 bases to trimming and J lost 2 bases; unmatched junction nucleotides: 5. The CDR3 runs 15 residues. Germline assignment: CDR1 SGHRS and CDR2 YFSETQ. The CDR3 loop is CASSPGTGANYGYTF. The CDR3 bases are TGCGCCAGCAGCCCAGGGACAGGGGCAAACTATGGCTACACCTTC.

The table lists this clone with a count of one. V usage is TRBV5-1 and J usage is TRBJ2-5, with 11 bases matching TRBD2. V trimming: 4 bases; J trimming: 7 bases; junction bases outside the gene matches: 9. The CDR3 contains 15 residues. Per the germline V gene, CDR1 is SGHRS and CDR2 is YFSETQ. CDR3 residues: CASSEPLAGVATQYF. The CDR3 DNA is TGCGCCAGCAGCGAACCACTAGCGGGAGTAGCGACCCAGTACTTC.

This clone was observed a handful of times. This chain uses TRBV14 with TRBJ1-1; D gene ambiguous. The CDR3 is made up of 13 amino acids. Germline V CDR1 and CDR2: SGHDN, FVKESK. Trimming removed 0 bases at V and 0 bases at J, with 2 bases between. CDR3: CASSQDMNTEAFF. The DNA of the CDR3 is TGTGCCAGCAGCCAAGACATGAACACTGAAGCTTTCTTT.

V and J are TRBV10-3 and TRBJ2-5; no clear D. Germline CDR1 and CDR2: ENHRY and SYGVKD. The V and J ends lost 4 bases and 3 bases respectively, with 12 bases between them. This CDR3 region has 14 residues. This CDR3 reads CAISGAEREETQYF. The DNA for the CDR3 is TGTGCCATCAGTGGGGCAGAGCGTGAAGAGACCCAGTACTTC.

V gene TRBV5-4 combines with J gene TRBJ2-5, with D maybe TRBD2 (5 bases). The V end lost 0 bases, the J end lost 2 bases, and 8 bases lay between the germline ends. The CDR3 covers 14 residues. Germline V lookup: CDR1 SGHNT, CDR2 YYREEE (reference sequence). CDR3: CASSLGERQETQYF. The CDR3 DNA reads as TGTGCCAGCAGCTTGGGGGAGAGGCAAGAGACCCAGTACTTC. The full variable domain, with the rest looked up from reference TRBV5-4 and TRBJ2-5, is ETGVTQSPTHLIKTRGQQVTLRCSSQSGHNTVSWYQQALGQGPQFIFQYYREEENGRGNFPPRFSGLQFPNYSSELNVNALELDDSALYLCASSLGERQETQYFGPGTRLLVL.

The genes are TRBV5-4 and TRBJ2-2; D might be TRBD1 or TRBD2, each matching 6 bases. V was trimmed by 0 bases and J by 3 bases, leaving 18 bases between them. Germline V gives CDR1 SGHNT, CDR2 YYREEE (reference sequence). The CDR3 is 18 residues long. CDR3 sequence (DNA): TGTGCCAGCAGCTTGGGGAGGGACACGGCACGATACACCGGGGAGCTGTTTTTT. As protein: CASSLGRDTARYTGELFF.

V and J are TRBV6-5 and TRBJ1-5; D is perhaps TRBD1 (5 bases). Germline V gives CDR1 MNHEY, CDR2 SVGAGI. The germline V and J ends were trimmed by 2 bases and 9 bases, with 8 bases remaining between them. CDR3 length equals 12 residues. In DNA form, the CDR3 reads TGTGCCAGCAGTTACGTTACAGGGCCCCAGCATTTT. Protein: CASSYVTGPQHF.

The V and J genes are TRBV6-5 and TRBJ2-7, with D perhaps assigned TRBD1 or TRBD2 (5 bases each). Trimming removed 0 bases at V and 3 bases at J, with 12 bases between. The germline gives CDR1 MNHEY, CDR2 SVGAGI. This CDR3 is 15 amino acids long. The CDR3 DNA is TGTGCCAGCAGTTACTCGAAGAGGGGAGACTACGAGCAGTACTTC. Translation: CASSYSKRGDYEQYF.

The gene calls are TRBV7-2 and TRBJ2-7; D may be TRBD1 or TRBD2 (7 bases each). V was trimmed by 5 bases and J by 4 bases, leaving 18 bases between them. Germline CDR1 reads SGHTA; CDR2 reads FQGNSA. The CDR3 sequence is 15 residues long. CDR3 region: CASSLSGTAQYEQYF. In DNA, the CDR3 is TGTGCCAGCAGCCTAAGCGGGACAGCTCAGTACGAGCAGTACTTC. The full variable domain, in which reference TRBV7-2 and TRBJ2-7 provide the parts outside the CDR3, is GAGVSQSPSNKVTEKGKDVELRCDPISGHTALYWYRQSLGQGLEFLIYFQGNSAPDKSGLPSDRFSAERTGGSVSTLTIQRTQQEDSAVYLCASSLSGTAQYEQYFGPGTRLTVT.

V gene TRBV5-6 combines with J gene TRBJ2-5, with 10 bases identical to TRBD2. The DNA matches TRBJ2-7 better at its end, which makes the J call doubtful. From germline, CDR1 is SGHDT and CDR2 YYEEEE. The CDR3 is 15 amino acids. The CDR3 protein is CASSLATSGFYEQYF. CDR3 in DNA: TGTGCCAGCAGCTTGGCGACTAGCGGGTTCTACGAGCAGTACTTC.

The CDR3 reads CASSLGSYEQYF. In DNA form, the CDR3 reads TGTGCCAGCAGCTTGGGCTCCTACGAGCAGTACTTC. The chain links TRBV11-2 to TRBJ2-7; D is unresolved. Trimming took off 3 bases at V and 0 bases at J, with 3 bases between the two ends. CDR1 is SGHAT, CDR2 FQNNGV, per germline. CDR3 size: 12 residues. Full variable domain (missing parts from reference TRBV11-2 and TRBJ2-7): EAGVAQSPRYKIIEKRQSVAFWCNPISGHATLYWYQQILGQGPKLLIQFQNNGVVDDSQLPKDRFSAERLKGVDSTLKIQPAKLEDSAVYLCASSLGSYEQYFGPGTRLTVT.

The chain couples TRBV28 to TRBJ1-1, with 8 bases aligning to TRBD1. V was clipped by 6 bases and J by 7 bases; unmatched bases: 7. This CDR3 is 13 amino acids long. Looked up from germline, CDR1 is MDHEN and CDR2 is SYDVKM. The CDR3: CASRGTGGNEAFF. In DNA, the CDR3 is TGTGCCAGCAGGGGAACAGGGGGAAATGAAGCTTTCTTT.

This chain uses TRBV2 with TRBJ2-2; 7 bases are a match to TRBD2. With 8 bases clipped from V and 6 bases from J, the junction kept 6 bases outside the gene matches. CDR3 length: 13 amino acids. Germline CDR1 reads SNHLY; CDR2 reads FYNNEI. CDR3 DNA sequence: TGTGCCAGCCGGGCGGGAGAGGCCGGGGAGCTGTTTTTT. It codes for CASRAGEAGELFF.

The V and J genes are TRBV28 and TRBJ2-5; TRBD1 might be the D (5 bases). The CDR3 contains 14 residues. The germline V gene has CDR1 MDHEN and CDR2 SYDVKM. V was clipped by 2 bases and J by 2 bases, with 9 bases between them. The CDR3 loop reads CASSLRQLQETQYF. For the CDR3, the DNA is TGTGCCAGCAGTTTAAGACAGTTACAAGAGACCCAGTACTTC.

For the CDR3, the DNA is TGTGCCAGCTCACTAACTCGTCCAGGGGATGAGCAGTTCTTC. This translates into CASSLTRPGDEQFF. This sequence joins TRBV18 and TRBJ2-1, with D possibly TRBD1 on 6 matching bases. The CDR3 has 14 amino acids. Per germline, CDR1 KGHSH and CDR2 LQKENI. The V end was cut by 4 bases, the J end by 8 bases, with 15 bases between.

This chain joins TRBV11-2 and TRBJ1-1; D unclear. V was shortened by 6 bases and J by 1 base, with 18 bases between the two germline ends. The CDR3 runs 16 residues. Germline V gives CDR1 SGHAT, CDR2 FQNNGV. CDR3 loop: CASSGYEGGGNTEAFF. The CDR3 DNA follows: TGTGCCAGCAGTGGGTATGAGGGCGGAGGGAACACTGAAGCTTTCTTT.

The J gene is TRBJ1-1, the V gene TRBV5-1; TRBD1 matches at 12 bases. The CDR3 is 18 residues long. Germline V CDR1 and CDR2: SGHRS, YFSETQ. V shed 4 bases, J shed 0 bases, and the junction held 10 bases outside the gene matches. The CDR3 DNA reads TGCGCCAGCAGCGACTTCCGGGACAGGGGGCAAATGAACACTGAAGCTTTCTTT. This sequence encodes CASSDFRDRGQMNTEAFF. The full variable domain, rest sourced from reference TRBV5-1 and TRBJ1-1, is KAGVTQTPRYLIKTRGQQVTLSCSPISGHRSVSWYQQTPGQGLQFLFEYFSETQRNKGNFPGRFSGRQFSNSRSEMNVSTLELGDSALYLCASSDFRDRGQMNTEAFFGQGTRLTVV.

CDR3 loop: CASSLGLGVGGSGANVLTF. In nucleotides, the CDR3 is TGTGCCAGCAGCTTGGGACTGGGGGTAGGGGGTTCTGGGGCCAACGTCCTGACTTTC. V is TRBV5-6 and J is TRBJ2-6; a weak D match, TRBD1 (6 bases). Germline-derived CDR1 and CDR2 are SGHDT and YYEEEE. Trimming removed 0 bases from V and 1 base from J, with 17 bases in between. CDR3 length: 19 residues.

This chain joins TRBV18 and TRBJ2-7; a possible D gene is TRBD2 (6 bases). Trimming cost V 3 bases and J 6 bases, with 15 bases left between them. The germline V gene has CDR1 KGHSH and CDR2 LQKENI. The CDR3 totals 14 residues. The CDR3 protein is CASSPGAGSSEQYF. DNA of the CDR3: TGTGCCAGCTCACCTGGGGCGGGATCTTCCGAGCAGTACTTC.

This clone was observed once. This CDR3 reads CASSTDRGDGYTF. The CDR3 nucleotides are TGTGCCAGCAGTACAGACAGGGGAGATGGCTACACCTTC. The V call is TRBV2, the J call TRBJ1-2; 8 nucleotides line up with TRBD1. V gave up 5 bases and J gave up 6 bases; unmatched junction bases: 5. This CDR3 region has 13 residues. The V gene's germline CDR1 is SNHLY and CDR2 FYNNEI. The full variable domain, in which reference TRBV2 and TRBJ1-2 provide the parts outside the CDR3, is EPEVTQTPSHQVTQMGQEVILRCVPISNHLYFYWYRQILGQKVEFLVSFYNNEISEKSEIFDDQFSVERPDGSNFTLKIRSTKLEDSAMYFCASSTDRGDGYTFGSGTRLTVV.